This T cell receptor beta chain was sequenced in a study of low-dose radiotherapy and immunotherapy resistance in tumors. The germline gives CDR1 MNHNY, CDR2 SVGAGI (reference sequence). The CDR3 contains 14 residues. V shed 4 bases and J shed 4 bases, with 13 bases lying between them. First-strand cDNA used TRAV- and TRBV-specific primers, covering alpha and beta chains. TCR amplification involved about 20 PCR cycles with a constant-region primer and V-primer adapter. TCRdb redid the calling of the reads with MiXCR, one entry per CDR3 protein. Of some 60,000 distinct CDR3 sequences in the sample, about 25% were seen once. This clonotype was found many times. The time point here: before trial treatment.

This clonotype originated in a male donor with rectosigmoid adenocarcinoma. The sequences come from PBMCs, collected before treatment. This chain uses TRBV6-6 with TRBJ1-1; D is perhaps TRBD1 (5 bases). The CDR3 coding sequence is TGTGCCAGCAGTTTCACGTCAGGGAGCACTGAAGCTTTCTTT. This translates into CASSFTSGSTEAFF.